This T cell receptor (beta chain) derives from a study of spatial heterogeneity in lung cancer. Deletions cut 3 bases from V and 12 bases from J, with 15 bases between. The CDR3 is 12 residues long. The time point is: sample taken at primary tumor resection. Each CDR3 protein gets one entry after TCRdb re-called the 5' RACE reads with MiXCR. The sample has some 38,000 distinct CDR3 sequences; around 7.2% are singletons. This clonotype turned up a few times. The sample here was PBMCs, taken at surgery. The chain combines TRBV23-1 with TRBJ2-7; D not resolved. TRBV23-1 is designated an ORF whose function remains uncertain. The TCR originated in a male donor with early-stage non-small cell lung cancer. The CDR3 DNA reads TGCGCCAGCAGTCACCGAGTCCATTGGCGGTACTTC. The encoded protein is CASSHRVHWRYF.